These 20 T cell receptor beta chains share one sample of origin, sequenced in a study of T cell repertoires in cytomegalovirus infection. TCRdb reanalysed the reads using MiXCR and keeps one entry per CDR3 protein. The profile shows about 140,000 distinct CDR3 sequences, under 8.5% of them singletons. Source material: PBMCs. These TCRs come from a human donor in good health (CMV status not recorded). Some clones in this sample may be carry-over from other donors' samples.

This clonotype was found many times. The V and J genes are TRBV28 and TRBJ1-2, with 7 bases identical to TRBD1. The J segment lost 9 bases and the V segment lost 3 bases, leaving 16 bases of the junction unmatched. Looked up from germline, CDR1 is MDHEN and CDR2 is SYDVKM. This CDR3 has 16 residues. The DNA for the CDR3 is TGTGCCAGCAGTTTCGGTCCATTTTTATCAGGGGGGAGCTACACCTTC. It is translated as CASSFGPFLSGGSYTF.

This chain connects TRBV11-1 to TRBJ2-1; D possibly corresponds to TRBD1 (5 bases). The CDR3 length is 14 residues. Per germline, CDR1 SGHAT and CDR2 FQDESV (reference sequence). Trimming took 2 bases from V and 7 from J, leaving 12 bases between them. CDR3 bases: TGTGCCAGCAGCTTAACGAGGCAGGGTAATGAGCAGTTCTTC. This codes for CASSLTRQGNEQFF.

The gene calls are TRBV7-3 and TRBJ2-1, with TRBD2 matching over 12 bases. V was clipped by 0 bases and J by 8 bases; unmatched bases: 8. The CDR3 runs to 17 residues. CDR1 SGHTA and CDR2 FQGTGA come from the germline V gene. The CDR3 region is CASSLTSPSGGGHEQFF. CDR3 nucleotides: TGTGCCAGCAGCTTAACCTCCCCTAGCGGGGGGGGCCATGAGCAGTTCTTC.

The rearrangement joins TRBV2 to TRBJ2-3; D might be TRBD1 or TRBD2, each matching 5 bases. The germline gives CDR1 SNHLY, CDR2 FYNNEI. V lost 7 bases to trimming and J lost 3 bases, with 14 bases between them. CDR3 length: 14 amino acids. The DNA of the CDR3 is TGTGCCAGCACCTGGGACCCTAAAACAGATACGCAGTATTTT. This gives the protein CASTWDPKTDTQYF. The full variable domain, with the rest looked up from reference TRBV2 and TRBJ2-3, is EPEVTQTPSHQVTQMGQEVILRCVPISNHLYFYWYRQILGQKVEFLVSFYNNEISEKSEIFDDQFSVERPDGSNFTLKIRSTKLEDSAMYFCASTWDPKTDTQYFGPGTRLTVL.

The V and J genes are TRBV7-9 and TRBJ2-6; TRBD1 matches 7 bases. Germline V CDR1 and CDR2: SEHNR, FQNEAQ (reference sequence). There are 17 residues in the CDR3. The trim removed 1 base at V and 0 bases at J, leaving 3 bases unmatched. The DNA for the CDR3 is TGTGCCAGCAGCTTAGGGACAGGTTTCTCTGGGGCCAACGTCCTGACTTTC. Amino acids: CASSLGTGFSGANVLTF.

This clonotype was detected many times. This chain uses TRBV7-2 with TRBJ2-6; maybe TRBD2 (6 bases). The germline V gene has CDR1 SGHTA and CDR2 FQGNSA. The ends were cut back, 1 base at V and 4 bases at J, with 11 bases in the middle. The CDR3 totals 16 residues. In nucleotides, the CDR3 is TGTGCCAGCAGCTTAGTTGGCGGGGCGGGGGCCAACGTCCTGACTTTC. Translating gives CASSLVGGAGANVLTF. The whole variable domain, remainder taken from reference TRBV7-2 and TRBJ2-6, is GAGVSQSPSNKVTEKGKDVELRCDPISGHTALYWYRQSLGQGLEFLIYFQGNSAPDKSGLPSDRFSAERTGGSVSTLTIQRTQQEDSAVYLCASSLVGGAGANVLTFGAGSRLTVL.

This clonotype was seen at least ten times. The rearrangement uses TRBV14 and TRBJ1-4, with no clear D. The V and J ends lost 0 bases and 7 bases respectively, with 12 bases between them. The CDR3 totals 15 residues. Germline V gives CDR1 SGHDN, CDR2 FVKESK. In DNA, the CDR3 is TGTGCCAGCAGCCAAGAACGGGGATTTGGTGAAAAACTGTTTTTT. It encodes CASSQERGFGEKLFF.

At least ten counts were recorded for this clonotype. J is TRBJ2-1 and V is TRBV11-2; D is tentatively TRBD1 or TRBD2 (6 bases each). V lost 5 bases and J 7 bases, leaving 12 bases between the germline ends. The germline CDR1 and CDR2 sequences are SGHAT and FQNNGV. This CDR3 comprises 13 residues. CDR3 residues: CASSPLGGNEQFF. The DNA of the CDR3 is TGTGCCAGCAGCCCCCTAGGGGGGAATGAGCAGTTCTTC.

The V and J genes are TRBV10-3 and TRBJ1-2; the D is unclear. The CDR3 spans 11 residues. V was trimmed by 0 bases and J by 5 bases, leaving 1 base between them. Per germline, CDR1 ENHRY and CDR2 SYGVKD. CDR3 DNA: TGTGCCATCAGTGAGTCATATGGCTACACCTTC. Translation: CAISESYGYTF.

In this sample, this clonotype turned up a few times. The V gene is TRBV29-1, the J gene TRBJ1-2; 11 bases are a match to TRBD1. Germline CDR1 is SQVTM and CDR2 is ANQGSEA. The CDR3 spans 17 residues. With 2 bases clipped from V and 7 bases from J, the junction kept 15 bases outside the gene matches. The DNA for the CDR3 is TGCAGCGTTGAATGGGGCTGGACAGGGGGCCTGTCGGGTGGCTACACCTTC. Protein sequence: CSVEWGWTGGLSGGYTF.

Many counts were recorded for this clonotype. The chain is built from TRBV7-8 and TRBJ2-7; 9 bases map to TRBD2. Germline V gene data show CDR1 as SGHVS and CDR2 as FQNEAQ. V gave up 0 bases and J gave up 0 bases; unmatched junction bases: 6. This CDR3 contains 17 residues. The CDR3 spells CASSLARLAGSSYEQYF. CDR3 sequence (DNA): TGTGCCAGCAGCTTAGCGAGGCTAGCGGGATCCTCCTACGAGCAGTACTTC.

The V gene is TRBV20-1, the J gene TRBJ2-1, with unresolved D. Germline CDR1 reads DFQATT; CDR2 reads SNEGSKA (reference sequence). The germline V and J ends were trimmed by 6 bases and 4 bases, with 4 bases remaining between them. The CDR3 has 10 residues. Written as DNA, the CDR3 is TGCAGTGCCGAGTACAATGAGCAGTTCTTC. It yields the protein CSAEYNEQFF.

The sample holds many counts of this clonotype. This chain connects TRBV7-3 to TRBJ2-1; 9 bases fit TRBD2. V lost 5 bases, J lost 8 bases, and 10 bases stayed unmatched. This CDR3 contains 15 residues. Germline loops: CDR1 SGHTA, CDR2 FQGTGA. The CDR3 DNA reads as TGTGCCAGCAGCCCGTCCCTGCGGGGGGGGGATGAGCAGTTCTTC. It is translated as CASSPSLRGGDEQFF.

In this sample, this clonotype turned up many times. The genes are TRBV11-3 and TRBJ2-3; a weak D match, TRBD1 (6 bases). V was pared by 5 bases and J by 0 bases, with 15 bases between. The germline gives CDR1 SGHNT, CDR2 YENEEA. This CDR3 region has 16 residues. CDR3 amino acids: CASSESTGPSTDTQYF. The CDR3 region has the DNA TGTGCCAGCAGCGAATCAACAGGGCCGAGCACAGATACGCAGTATTTT.

This clonotype was observed a few times. This chain joins TRBV5-6 and TRBJ2-5; D is uncertain. The CDR3 totals 13 residues. The ends were cut back, 2 bases at V and 5 bases at J, with 10 bases in the middle. Germline V gene lookup returns CDR1 SGHDT and CDR2 YYEEEE. CDR3 in amino acids: CASSFQDGETQYF. CDR3 DNA: TGTGCCAGCAGCTTTCAGGATGGGGAGACCCAGTACTTC.

This clonotype occurred a few times. The V gene is TRBV5-1, the J gene TRBJ2-7; 8 nucleotides line up with TRBD1. This CDR3 is built from 16 residues. Germline values: CDR1 SGHRS, CDR2 YFSETQ. V lost 2 bases, J lost 3 bases, and 10 bases stayed unmatched. The DNA for the CDR3 is TGCGCCAGCAGCTTAGGTACAGGGGGTAAATTCTACGAGCAGTACTTC. This encodes CASSLGTGGKFYEQYF.

This clonotype was counted at least ten times. The V and J genes are TRBV11-2 and TRBJ2-1, with unresolved D. CDR3 length equals 15 residues. Trimming cost V 5 bases and J 0 bases, with 11 bases left between them. Germline assignment: CDR1 SGHAT and CDR2 FQNNGV. CDR3 protein: CASSVRTPSYNEQFF. The CDR3 DNA reads as TGTGCCAGCAGCGTACGAACCCCCTCCTACAATGAGCAGTTCTTC.

This clonotype was seen only a few times. The rearrangement links TRBV5-1 to TRBJ2-1, with TRBD1 matching 9 bases. CDR1 is SGHRS, CDR2 YFSETQ, per germline. The CDR3 consists of 14 residues. J lost 9 bases, V lost 4 bases, and 8 bases had no gene match. This chain's CDR3 is CASSMGTGISEQFF. The CDR3, as DNA: TGCGCCAGCAGCATGGGGACAGGGATTTCTGAGCAGTTCTTC.

This clonotype was counted ten times or more. The rearrangement joins TRBV20-1 to TRBJ2-7; D is perhaps TRBD1 (6 bases). This CDR3 has 14 residues. Germline V lookup: CDR1 DFQATT, CDR2 SNEGSKA (reference sequence). Trimming took off 3 bases at V and 3 bases at J, with 15 bases between the two ends. The CDR3, as DNA: TGCAGTGCTAGCCCGGACAGACACGACTACGAGCAGTACTTC. It encodes CSASPDRHDYEQYF.

There are a few counts of this clonotype. V is TRBV19 and J is TRBJ1-2; D remains unclear. Trimming removed 3 bases from V and 4 bases from J, with 6 bases in between. This CDR3 is 12 amino acids long. The germline gives CDR1 LNHDA, CDR2 SQIVND (reference sequence). The CDR3 spells CASSITAYGYTF. The DNA for the CDR3 is TGTGCCAGTAGTATCACAGCCTATGGCTACACCTTC.